A single sample gave rise to the 30 T cell receptor beta chains below, sequenced in a study of blood T cell repertoires in COVID-19. Assay: immunoSEQ multiplex PCR; the TCRdb copy retains only in-frame clones and omits some. The data show fewer than 85,000 clones, around 90% seen once. Sequencing input: peripheral blood. All receptors derive from a human donor in a cohort sampled during active COVID-19.

The chain couples TRBV9 to TRBJ2-7, with 11 bases identical to TRBD1. The CDR3 spans 14 residues. V dropped 0 bases and J dropped 5; count of bases not matched to a gene: 1. Germline V CDR1 and CDR2: SGDLS, YYNGEE. CDR3 bases: TGTGCCAGCAGCGTAGGGACAGGGGGCGACGAGCAGTACTTC. This gives the protein CASSVGTGGDEQYF.

For the CDR3, the DNA is TGTGCCAGCAGAATTAGCGGGGGGGCCTTTGGGGCCGAGCAGTACTTC. This gives the protein CASRISGGAFGAEQYF. The J gene is TRBJ2-7, the V gene TRBV2, with 11 positions matching TRBD2. The V and J ends lost 6 bases and 6 bases, in that order; junction bases with no gene match: 13. The CDR3 is made up of 16 amino acids. Germline V gene data show CDR1 as SNHLY and CDR2 as FYNNEI.

The chain is built from TRBV6-6 and TRBJ2-2; 9 positions match TRBD2. The CDR3 sequence is 16 residues long. The J segment lost 5 bases and the V segment lost 5 bases, leaving 9 bases of the junction unmatched. The germline V gene encodes CDR1 MNHNY and CDR2 SVGAGI (reference sequence). The CDR3 nucleotides are TGTGCCAGCAGTCGTGCTAGCGGGATAGAGACCGGGGAGCTGTTTTTT. Protein product: CASSRASGIETGELFF.

This sequence joins TRBV10-3 and TRBJ2-3; possibly TRBD2 for D (6 bases). Germline V gene sequence: CDR1 ENHRY, CDR2 SYGVKD. V lost 3 bases, J lost 0 bases, and 13 bases lay in between. The CDR3 loop spans 16 amino acids. CDR3 region: CAISDSGGGSTDTQYF. In nucleotides, the CDR3 is TGTGCCATCAGTGATTCCGGGGGTGGAAGCACAGATACGCAGTATTTT.

The V and J genes are TRBV5-4 and TRBJ2-7, with 9 bases aligning to TRBD1. The CDR3 runs to 14 residues. Germline loops: CDR1 SGHNT, CDR2 YYREEE (reference sequence). Trimming cost V 3 bases and J 3 bases; bases outside gene matches: 4. The CDR3: CASSWGQGYYEQYF. The CDR3 DNA reads TGTGCCAGCAGCTGGGGACAGGGTTACTACGAGCAGTACTTC. Combining the CDR3 with reference TRBV5-4 and TRBJ2-7 gives the whole variable domain ETGVTQSPTHLIKTRGQQVTLRCSSQSGHNTVSWYQQALGQGPQFIFQYYREEENGRGNFPPRFSGLQFPNYSSELNVNALELDDSALYLCASSWGQGYYEQYFGPGTRLTVT.

The chain carries TRBV9 and TRBJ1-6, with D possibly matching TRBD1 (5 bases). CDR3 length: 14 residues. Trimming stripped 0 bases from V and 8 bases from J, with 9 bases between. Germline assignment: CDR1 SGDLS and CDR2 YYNGEE. The CDR3 is CASSVAGFDSPLHF. CDR3 DNA: TGTGCCAGCAGCGTAGCAGGGTTCGATTCACCCCTCCACTTT.

The chain uses TRBV24-1 and TRBJ2-3, with D possibly matching TRBD1 (6 bases). CDR3 length: 15 residues. Germline values: CDR1 KGHDR, CDR2 SFDVKD. Trimming shortened V by 5 bases and J by 1 base, and 12 bases separated the two germline ends. The CDR3 DNA is TGTGCCACCAGTGTATCAGGGGCCGGCACAGATACGCAGTATTTT. Amino acid sequence: CATSVSGAGTDTQYF.

J is TRBJ2-2 and V is TRBV6-4; D gene unclear. The CDR3 loop spans 18 amino acids. CDR1 and CDR2 from the germline V gene are MRHNA and SNTAGT. V was cut by 0 bases and J by 4 bases, with 18 bases left in between. CDR3 sequence reads: CASSDSPLVGHLTGELFF. The CDR3 DNA is TGTGCCAGCAGTGACTCCCCTCTAGTAGGCCACCTCACCGGGGAGCTGTTTTTT.

J is TRBJ1-1 and V is TRBV7-2; tentatively, D is TRBD1 (5 bases). The CDR3 is 14 amino acids. Trimming removed 5 bases from V and 5 bases from J, with 15 bases in between. Germline V gene lookup returns CDR1 SGHTA and CDR2 FQGNSA. CDR3 sequence (DNA): TGTGCCAGCAGCCAATCCAGGGCATGGACTGAAGCTTTCTTT. Translating gives CASSQSRAWTEAFF. The full variable domain, with the rest looked up from reference TRBV7-2 and TRBJ1-1, is GAGVSQSPSNKVTEKGKDVELRCDPISGHTALYWYRQSLGQGLEFLIYFQGNSAPDKSGLPSDRFSAERTGGSVSTLTIQRTQQEDSAVYLCASSQSRAWTEAFFGQGTRLTVV.

CDR3 nucleotides: TGTGCCAGCACCACAGCGGGTCGTAGGCCCCAGCATTTT. Translating it yields CASTTAGRRPQHF. This chain joins TRBV28 and TRBJ1-5; D unclear. CDR1 is MDHEN and CDR2 is SYDVKM in the germline V gene. The CDR3 contains 13 residues. Trimming left V 7 bases short and J 9 bases short, with 16 bases between.

The chain carries TRBV28 and TRBJ1-1; perhaps TRBD1 as D (5 bases). Looked up from germline, CDR1 is MDHEN and CDR2 is SYDVKM. This CDR3 comprises 14 residues. V was trimmed by 2 bases and J by 0 bases, leaving 7 bases between them. The CDR3 is CASSLGGMNTEAFF. CDR3 nucleotide sequence: TGTGCCAGCAGTTTAGGGGGGATGAACACTGAAGCTTTCTTT.

V usage is TRBV5-1 and J usage is TRBJ2-1, with TRBD2 matching 10 bases. CDR3 length: 17 residues. The junction had 3 bases not matched to a gene; V was cut back by 0 bases and J by 0 bases. CDR1 is SGHRS, CDR2 YFSETQ, per germline. CDR3 sequence (DNA): TGCGCCAGCAGCTTGGTAGCTAGCGGGGGCTCCTACAATGAGCAGTTCTTC. This codes for CASSLVASGGSYNEQFF.

The chain has TRBV18 and TRBJ1-3, with D perhaps TRBD1 (5 bases). This CDR3 contains 16 residues. The germline V and J ends were trimmed by 1 base and 0 bases, with 10 bases remaining between them. Germline V CDR1 and CDR2: KGHSH, LQKENI. CDR3 sequence: CASSPLGGSSGNTIYF. The CDR3 DNA follows: TGTGCCAGCTCACCACTCGGGGGGAGCTCTGGAAACACCATATATTTT.

The rearrangement joins TRBV7-3 to TRBJ2-2; 8 bases match TRBD1. The CDR3 is 16 amino acids. The V and J ends lost 2 bases and 4 bases, in that order; junction bases with no gene match: 6. Germline V gene lookup returns CDR1 SGHTA and CDR2 FQGTGA. CDR3 in amino acids: CASSLLAQGGTGELFF. The CDR3 coding sequence is TGTGCCAGCAGCTTACTTGCACAGGGGGGCACCGGGGAGCTGTTTTTT.

This clone was detected only once. The chain couples TRBV7-8 to TRBJ1-4; D may be TRBD1 (5 bases). V was clipped by 5 bases and J by 4 bases, with 14 bases between them. This CDR3 contains 15 residues. Looked up from germline, CDR1 is SGHVS and CDR2 is FQNEAQ. The chain's CDR3 is CASSQRGGSNEKLFF. In DNA, the CDR3 is TGTGCCAGCAGCCAGAGGGGCGGGAGTAATGAAAAACTGTTTTTT.

The rearrangement links TRBV13 to TRBJ1-1; no definite D call. The CDR3 has 14 residues. CDR1 PRHDT and CDR2 FYEKMQ come from the germline V gene (reference sequence). V was clipped by 3 bases and J by 5 bases, with 13 bases between them. CDR3 sequence reads: CASSFRGGETEAFF. The DNA of the CDR3 is TGTGCCAGCAGCTTCCGAGGAGGTGAAACTGAAGCTTTCTTT.

V gene TRBV19 combines with J gene TRBJ2-3; TRBD2 agrees at 9 bases. The germline gives CDR1 LNHDA, CDR2 SQIVND (reference sequence). There are 17 residues in the CDR3. Trimming at V came to 6 bases and at J to 0 bases, leaving 10 bases not matched to a gene. The CDR3, as DNA: TGTGCCAGTAGCTCTCTTGCTAGCGGGACTAGCACAGATACGCAGTATTTT. Translation: CASSSLASGTSTDTQYF.

The rearrangement joins TRBV5-1 to TRBJ2-7, with TRBD2 matching over 10 bases. Germline CDR1 and CDR2: SGHRS and YFSETQ. V lost 0 bases and J lost 6; bases outside the gene matches: 12. This CDR3 spans 17 amino acids. CDR3 in DNA: TGCGCCAGCAGCTTGGAGCCAGCGGGGGGGCTTTCTTTCGAGCAGTACTTC. This translates into CASSLEPAGGLSFEQYF. Based on the CDR3 plus reference TRBV5-1 and TRBJ2-7, the full variable domain is KAGVTQTPRYLIKTRGQQVTLSCSPISGHRSVSWYQQTPGQGLQFLFEYFSETQRNKGNFPGRFSGRQFSNSRSEMNVSTLELGDSALYLCASSLEPAGGLSFEQYFGPGTRLTVT.

The chain is built from TRBV3-1 (or the pseudogene TRBV3-2) and TRBJ2-3, with TRBD2 matching over 8 bases. The CDR3 covers 19 residues. CDR1 is LGHDT and CDR2 is YNNKEL in the germline V gene (reference sequence). J was trimmed by 0 bases and V by 0 bases; bases with no gene match: 11. The CDR3 here is CASSQEPLAVRASTDTQYF. CDR3 sequence (DNA): TGTGCCAGCAGCCAAGAACCACTAGCGGTGAGGGCTAGCACAGATACGCAGTATTTT.

J is TRBJ1-6 and V is TRBV5-1, with a tentative D call TRBD1 (6 bases). Germline V gene data show CDR1 as SGHRS and CDR2 as YFSETQ. This CDR3 is built from 15 residues. Trimming took off 6 bases at V and 7 bases at J, with 17 bases between the two ends. CDR3 residues: CASTNFGRGNSPLHF. CDR3 nucleotides: TGCGCCAGCACCAACTTCGGCAGGGGCAATTCACCCCTCCACTTT.

V is TRBV5-4 and J is TRBJ1-4; 10 nucleotides line up with TRBD1. V gave up 2 bases and J gave up 7 bases; unmatched junction bases: 5. Germline V gives CDR1 SGHNT, CDR2 YYREEE (reference sequence). CDR3 length: 15 amino acids. The CDR3 DNA reads as TGTGCCAGCAGCTTAACGACAGGGGGCGGTGAAAAACTGTTTTTT. It translates to CASSLTTGGGEKLFF.

This CDR3 is CASKVKGGGLGETQYF. The CDR3 bases are TGTGCCAGCAAGGTGAAGGGGGGGGGACTGGGAGAGACCCAGTACTTC. V gene TRBV12-1 combines with J gene TRBJ2-5; TRBD2 reflects the table's D call only, with no check against the DNA. TRBV12-1 is reported as a pseudogene. The CDR3 extends over 16 amino acids.

The rearrangement joins TRBV19 to TRBJ2-7; 7 bases are a match to TRBD1. Germline-derived CDR1 and CDR2 are LNHDA and SQIVND (reference sequence). V was clipped by 7 bases and J by 9 bases; unmatched bases: 6. The CDR3 consists of 11 residues. The CDR3 spells CASTDRVRQYF. Here the CDR3 DNA reads TGTGCCAGTACCGACAGGGTGCGGCAGTACTTC.

This chain joins TRBV18 and TRBJ1-5; the D gene is possibly TRBD1 (5 bases). Trimming took 3 bases from V and 4 from J, leaving 13 bases between them. Germline values: CDR1 KGHSH, CDR2 LQKENI. This CDR3 comprises 15 residues. The CDR3 is CASSPSRGGNQPQHF. The DNA for the CDR3 is TGTGCCAGCTCACCCTCGCGGGGGGGGAATCAGCCCCAGCATTTT.

In DNA, the CDR3 is TGTGCCAGCAGCTCGGGCGGGGCTGACCAAGAGACCCAGTACTTC. Its translation is CASSSGGADQETQYF. V gene TRBV7-2 combines with J gene TRBJ2-5; D perhaps matches TRBD2 (6 bases). Germline lookup yields CDR1 SGHTA and CDR2 FQGNSA. V was shortened by 4 bases and J by 0 bases, with 12 bases between the two germline ends. The CDR3 is 15 amino acids.

A single count supports this clone. V gene TRBV5-1 combines with J gene TRBJ2-5; 8 positions match TRBD2. In germline, CDR1 is SGHRS, CDR2 YFSETQ. This CDR3 is 16 amino acids long. Trimming cost V 0 bases and J 5 bases; bases outside gene matches: 9. CDR3 DNA sequence: TGCGCCAGCAGCTTGGTTCTCGGGAGGGCCGAGGAGACCCAGTACTTC. This encodes CASSLVLGRAEETQYF.

V and J are TRBV7-3 and TRBJ2-5; D unclear. Germline CDR1 and CDR2: SGHTA and FQGTGA. The germline V and J ends were trimmed by 5 bases and 2 bases, with 9 bases remaining between them. The CDR3 sequence is 13 residues long. The CDR3 is CASSPNGQETQYF. CDR3 in DNA: TGTGCCAGCAGCCCCAACGGGCAAGAGACCCAGTACTTC.

The chain combines TRBV18 with TRBJ2-1; 12 nucleotides align to TRBD1. The V gene's germline CDR1 is KGHSH and CDR2 LQKENI. V shed 3 bases and J 5 bases; nucleotides not matched to a gene: 2. The CDR3 consists of 15 residues. The CDR3 DNA follows: TGTGCCAGCTCACCCGGGACAGGGGGCAACAATGAGCAGTTCTTC. Amino acid sequence: CASSPGTGGNNEQFF. The variable domain in full, with the rest retrieved from reference TRBV18 and TRBJ2-1, is NAGVMQNPRHLVRRRGQEARLRCSPMKGHSHVYWYRQLPEEGLKFMVYLQKENIIDESGMPKERFSAEFPKEGPSILRIQQVVRGDSAAYFCASSPGTGGNNEQFFGPGTRLTVL.

The chain has TRBV3-1 (or the pseudogene TRBV3-2) and TRBJ1-2, with 7 bases aligning to TRBD1. From germline, CDR1 is LGHDT and CDR2 YNNKEL (reference sequence). Losses at the gene ends were 1 base for V and 5 bases for J; bases not matched to a gene: 7. The CDR3 covers 15 residues. CDR3 amino acids: CASSQVRTGDYGYTF. The CDR3 region has the DNA TGTGCCAGCAGCCAAGTCCGGACAGGAGATTATGGCTACACCTTC.

The chain is built from TRBV10-3 and TRBJ2-3; the D gene is possibly TRBD2 (6 bases). The germline gives CDR1 ENHRY, CDR2 SYGVKD. The CDR3 has 14 residues. Trimming took 7 bases from V and 0 from J, leaving 11 bases between them. For the CDR3, the DNA is TGTGCCATCAAGACGGGGGTTAGCACAGATACGCAGTATTTT. Protein sequence: CAIKTGVSTDTQYF.